Listed here is a single T cell receptor beta chain. The V end was cut by 6 bases, the J end by 5 bases, with 11 bases between. The CDR3 totals 12 residues. Germline assignment: CDR1 SQVTM and CDR2 ANQGSEA. Only in-frame clones appear in the TCRdb table, and some are missing; sequencing was by immunoSEQ multiplex PCR. The repertoire holds about 68,000 clones, less than 98% seen once, with under 0.3% in the top ten. This specimen comes from a study of technical replicates of blood from a handful of donors. The gene calls are TRBV29-1 and TRBJ1-5, with D tentatively TRBD1 (5 bases). This receptor was taken from a human donor in good health. The sample was T cells isolated from PBMCs. The CDR3 DNA is TGCAGCGTAACCCAAGGGGATCAGCCCCAGCATTTT. This gives the protein CSVTQGDQPQHF.